These T cell receptor beta chains were read from a single sample in a study of blood T cell repertoires in COVID-19. Measured with immunoSEQ multiplex PCR; TCRdb has only the in-frame clones, and not every one. The data show about 210,000 clones, with about 90% seen just once and under 1.5% held by the top ten. Sequenced material: peripheral blood. The receptors were gathered from a man aged 25-45 years with acute or convalescent COVID-19. Each CDR3 is given with its conserved first and last residue.

j_call v_call cdr3_aa
TRBJ1-1 TRBV4-2 CASSGAKGSTEAFF
TRBJ2-5 TRBV5-6 CASSSYRGSGGLTQYF
TRBJ2-2 TRBV3-1/TRBV3-2 CASSQVSPGELFF
TRBJ2-2 TRBV7-3 CASTPGLLHTGELFF
TRBJ2-1 TRBV27 CASSPRLGLSYNEQFF
TRBJ1-5 TRBV7-8 CASSFALFRQGAVDNQPQHF
TRBJ1-1 TRBV19 CAIQAPNTEAFF
TRBJ1-6 TRBV3-1/TRBV3-2 CASSQGQVHNSPLHF
TRBJ2-5 TRBV30 CAWRLAGAQETQYF
TRBJ2-7 TRBV5-4 CASSLYNRGHYEQYF
TRBJ1-6 TRBV28 CASTGGGSPLHF
TRBJ1-2 TRBV24-1 CATSDFSDDRTHGYTF
TRBJ1-1 TRBV7-3 CASSPSGTGGTVEAFF
TRBJ2-7 TRBV25-1 CASSEYRGLAGPEYEQYF
TRBJ2-1 TRBV28 CASSFVGSSEGLARGDEQFF
TRBJ2-2 TRBV9 CASSATGTGELFF
TRBJ2-1 TRBV7-2 CASSYALRGNEQFF
TRBJ2-7 TRBV6-5 CASSYPNGQGYEQYF
TRBJ2-5 TRBV5-8 CASSLEAWRGGAETQYF
TRBJ2-1 TRBV19 CASSTGLAREQFF
TRBJ2-7 TRBV28 CASSLSPIYEQYF
TRBJ1-1 TRBV27 CASSSLGGGYTEAFF
TRBJ2-3 TRBV10-3 CAINVDVSRLTYTDTQYF
TRBJ1-2 TRBV28 CASSLGRQGANGYTF
TRBJ2-7 TRBV9 CASSRLAELYEQYF
TRBJ2-1 TRBV7-3 CASSLLGGYNEQFF
TRBJ1-5 TRBV6-5 CASSPDRSNQPQHF
TRBJ2-7 TRBV6-1 CASSETDYEQYF
TRBJ2-7 TRBV28 CASGSGGARLNYEQYF
TRBJ2-7 TRBV4-1 CASSQVMPGKYEQYF
TRBJ1-5 TRBV12-3/TRBV12-4 CASSLTSGPQHF
TRBJ2-7 TRBV6-6 CASSIRGDSYEQYF
TRBJ2-6 TRBV18 CASSPIAGQGTSGANVLTF
TRBJ2-1 TRBV6-1 CASSEYLGTSVYNEQFF
TRBJ2-3 TRBV5-4 CASSFGRSGDTQYF
TRBJ2-7 TRBV11-3 CASSPWGQGDYEQYF
TRBJ1-2 TRBV7-5 CARSPGGGGRGYGYTF
TRBJ1-5 TRBV9 CASSVSGGFDQPQHF
TRBJ2-7 TRBV5-1 CASSPPGNEQYF
TRBJ2-5 TRBV5-1 CASRRTLAGVETQYF
TRBJ2-1 TRBV28 CASRETVTSEQFF